This T cell receptor (beta chain) was identified in a study of T-cell reconstitution after alpha-beta-depleted transplantation in children (dated by TCRdb to 2015 to 2016). General notes on the study: The study quantitatively tracked T-cell immune reconstitution after TCRalphabeta/CD19-depleted allogeneic hematopoietic cell transplantation in children using TCR repertoire profiling.

The library was produced with PCR. The sample was run on an Illumina HiSeq 2500. TCR libraries were prepared with molecular barcoding, using unique molecular identifiers to normalize TCRbeta repertoire quantification. TCRdb ran its own pipeline on the public reads, namely fastp trimming at Q25 and MiXCR clone calling, and kept in-frame beta chains. Each CDR3 protein gets just one entry, which takes the most common genes and DNA from the rows behind it. For this sample there are 230,000 or so distinct CDR3 sequences; 12% appear just once. The ten top clones hold 2.6% of the sample. Concerning this clonotype itself: The specificity of this receptor is unknown. A clone one base away is much larger, so this may be a read error.

Including the terminal cysteine and phenylalanine, the CDR3 comprises 13 residues. Here the CDR3 DNA is all that survives: 39 bases in frame from base 1. The junction carries 13 bases between V and J, which are trimmed by 5 bases and 6 bases respectively. CDR1 LGHNA and CDR2 YSLEER are derived from the germline V gene. This TCR came from a human donor who donated a stem cell graft to a child with acute lymphoblastic leukemia. Sample: PBMCs from the stem cell graft donor, taken from the stem cell graft. The chain is assembled from TRBV4-3 and TRBJ1-1, and the D gene may be TRBD1, 6 bases matching. The base sequence is TGCGCCAGCAGCACGCAGGGGTCCCCTGAAGCTTTCTTT. It specifies CASSTQGSPEAFF.